The TCR beta chain under discussion was sequenced for a study of T-cell reconstitution after alpha-beta-depleted transplantation in children. Study-level points and caveats: Several hundred expanded graft clones reportedly supplied alpha-beta T cells about two months after transplant. One year after transplant, T-cell counts and diversity came mostly from newly produced T cells. Where some patients showed high TCRbeta diversity at day 60, it came from recipient T cells and thymic progenitors that had survived.

Researchers prepared the TCRbeta library using unique molecular identifiers, the study reports. TCRdb reprocessed the PCR reads via MiXCR and lists one record per CDR3 protein. The sample has about 420,000 distinct CDR3 sequences, 16% seen once. The CDR3 spans 12 residues. CDR1 is SNHLY and CDR2 is FYNNEI in the germline V gene. Trimming cost V 5 bases and J 7 bases, with 8 bases left between them. Details on this clonotype: Its antigen is as yet unknown.

The chain joins TRBV2 to TRBJ2-2; tentative D call: TRBD2 (5 bases). This material consisted of PBMCs, mostly from graft donor cells, taken 360 days after TCRalphabeta/CD19-depleted stem cell transplant. The receptor comes from a boy less than two years old who had a stem cell transplant for Wiskott-Aldrich syndrome, so the T cells may come from the graft donor. The CDR3 reads CASSKRSGELFF. The CDR3, as DNA: TGTGCCAGCAGTAAGCGGAGCGGGGAGCTGTTTTTT.